These T cell receptor beta chains were read from a single sample in a study of cytomegalovirus exposure and HLA in healthy donors. The method was immunoSEQ multiplex PCR; TCRdb's version includes in-frame clones alone and lacks a portion of them. The sample records fewer than 200,000 clones, approximately 72% being singletons. Input material: PBMCs. All receptors derive from a female donor in good health and CMV-seronegative. Both conserved end residues are part of each CDR3. The order of the fields is V gene, clone size, J gene, D gene, CDR3 protein, CDR3 DNA. The D gene is left open where the match is weak. The size entry is marked missing in some rows and otherwise reads once, few, many or a size class.

TRBV4-1	-	TRBJ2-3	TRBD1	CASSQNTGQRLSTDTQYF	TGCGCCAGCAGCCAAAATACGGGACAGCGACTTAGCACAGATACGCAGTATTTT
TRBV29-1	-	TRBJ2-3	TRBD1	CSGRTGSTDTQYF	TGCAGCGGCAGGACAGGTAGCACAGATACGCAGTATTTT
TRBV5-1	-	TRBJ1-6	TRBD1	CASSRTGDSPLHF	TGCGCCAGCAGCAGAACAGGGGATTCACCCCTCCACTTT
TRBV6-5	-	TRBJ2-7	TRBD1	CASSYGTGGTYEQYF	TGTGCCAGCAGTTACGGTACAGGGGGGACCTACGAGCAGTACTTC
TRBV4-3	-	TRBJ2-5	-	CASSQDTAGGRQETQYF	TGCGCCAGCAGCCAAGATACCGCAGGGGGGCGACAAGAGACCCAGTACTTC
TRBV15	-	TRBJ1-5	TRBD1	CATSRVQRGRQPQHF	TGTGCCACCAGCAGAGTCCAAAGGGGGCGACAGCCCCAGCATTTT
TRBV6-6	-	TRBJ2-7	TRBD1	CASSYSRTGGGEQYF	TGTGCCAGCAGTTACTCGCGGACAGGGGGCGGCGAGCAGTACTTC
TRBV30	-	TRBJ1-6	-	CAWSVVTTPGQHLNSPLHF	TGTGCCTGGAGTGTAGTAACTACCCCCGGACAGCACCTTAATTCACCCCTCCACTTT
TRBV7-2	-	TRBJ2-1	TRBD2	CASSVASSGAYNEQFF	TGTGCCAGCAGCGTAGCCTCCAGCGGGGCCTACAATGAGCAGTTCTTC
TRBV7-9	once	TRBJ2-1	TRBD1	CASSWGQLNNEQFF	TGTGCCAGCAGCTGGGGACAGCTGAATAATGAGCAGTTCTTC
TRBV2	-	TRBJ2-7	TRBD2	CALRGLAGAHSYEQYF	TGTGCCCTCCGCGGACTAGCGGGAGCGCACTCCTACGAGCAGTACTTC
TRBV15	-	TRBJ1-5	TRBD1	CATSYRGKGNQPQHF	TGTGCCACCAGCTACAGGGGGAAGGGAAATCAGCCCCAGCATTTT
TRBV4-2	-	TRBJ2-5	-	CASSQDREETQYF	TGTGCCAGCAGCCAAGATCGGGAGGAGACCCAGTACTTC
TRBV5-1	-	TRBJ1-2	-	CASSSPESIARGYTF	TGCGCCAGCAGCTCCCCCGAGTCTATCGCGAGGGGCTACACCTTC
TRBV7-7	few	TRBJ2-7	TRBD2	CASSLRAGTSIAQYF	TGTGCTAGCAGCTTAAGGGCCGGGACTAGCATAGCGCAGTACTTC
TRBV5-4	-	TRBJ2-5	-	CASSLGTNQETQYF	TGTGCCAGCAGCTTGGGGACTAACCAAGAGACCCAGTACTTC
TRBV20-1	-	TRBJ1-4	TRBD1	CSASQGAKLFF	TGCAGTGCTTCTCAGGGGGCAAAACTGTTTTTT
TRBV2	-	TRBJ1-2	-	CASSDFPSGYTF	TGTGCCAGCAGTGATTTTCCGAGCGGCTACACCTTC
TRBV6-5	-	TRBJ2-1	-	CASSTGNEQFF	TGTGCCAGCAGTACGGGGAATGAGCAGTTCTTC
TRBV5-1	-	TRBJ2-1	-	CASSRKLAPEGSEQFF	TGCGCCAGCAGCCGGAAACTAGCTCCCGAAGGATCTGAGCAGTTCTTC
TRBV6-5	once	TRBJ1-2	TRBD1	CASSTDREVYGYTF	TGTGCCAGCAGCACGGACAGGGAGGTCTATGGCTACACCTTC
TRBV28	-	TRBJ2-5	TRBD2	CASTGRETQYF	TGTGCCAGCACCGGGAGGGAGACCCAGTACTTC
TRBV11-2	-	TRBJ2-1	-	CASSLGHSEQFF	TGTGCCAGCAGCTTAGGCCACTCTGAGCAGTTCTTC
TRBV2	-	TRBJ2-7	-	CASSLGQGSYEQYF	TGTGCCAGCAGTTTGGGCCAGGGATCCTACGAGCAGTACTTC
TRBV10-1	-	TRBJ2-3	TRBD2	CASSEWLAGLGNTQYF	TGCGCCAGCAGTGAGTGGCTAGCGGGGTTGGGGAATACGCAGTATTTT
TRBV6-5	few	TRBJ2-2	-	CASSLPERSGGELFF	TGTGCCAGCAGCCTACCCGAGAGGAGTGGCGGGGAGCTGTTTTTT
TRBV5-1	-	TRBJ1-2	TRBD1	CASSSTGDSYGYTF	TGCGCCAGCAGCTCTACAGGGGATTCATATGGCTACACCTTC
TRBV6-5	-	TRBJ1-1	-	CASSYGGGRYEAFF	TGTGCCAGCAGTTACGGGGGCGGCCGATATGAAGCTTTCTTT
TRBV6-1	-	TRBJ2-2	TRBD1	CASSGTGAYTGELFF	TGTGCCAGCAGTGGTACAGGGGCCTACACCGGGGAGCTGTTTTTT
TRBV6-1	-	TRBJ1-1	-	CASLGLNTEAFF	TGTGCCAGCCTGGGGCTTAACACTGAAGCTTTCTTT
TRBV2	-	TRBJ2-1	TRBD2	CASSEALRGEFF	TGTGCCAGCAGTGAAGCGCTTCGGGGGGAGTTCTTC
TRBV6-5	few	TRBJ2-5	TRBD2	CASRRLAVQETQYF	TGTGCCAGCAGGAGACTAGCGGTACAAGAGACCCAGTACTTC
TRBV7-2	-	TRBJ1-4	TRBD1	CASSSPGQGADEKLFF	TGTGCCAGCAGCTCTCCGGGACAGGGGGCGGATGAAAAACTGTTTTTT
TRBV7-7	-	TRBJ2-3	TRBD1	CASSPRDRGRRQYF	TGTGCTAGCAGCCCACGGGACAGGGGGCGCCGGCAGTATTTT
TRBV11-2	-	TRBJ2-5	TRBD2	CASSFRAGLAGGPQETQYF	TGTGCCAGCAGCTTTCGTGCGGGACTAGCGGGGGGACCGCAAGAGACCCAGTACTTC
TRBV6-1	-	TRBJ2-3	TRBD1	CAEGQGAPTDTQYF	TGTGCCGAAGGACAGGGGGCACCCACAGATACGCAGTATTTT
TRBV2	once	TRBJ2-7	TRBD1	CASKGQGGPYEQYF	TGTGCCAGTAAGGGACAGGGAGGGCCCTACGAGCAGTACTTC
TRBV6-5	once	TRBJ2-2	-	CASSGGLHAGELFF	TGTGCCAGCAGTGGGGGACTCCACGCCGGGGAGCTGTTTTTT
TRBV21-1	-	TRBJ2-7	-	CASSKRRGNYEQYF	TGTGCCAGCAGCAAACGAAGGGGGAACTACGAGCAGTACTTC
TRBV28	-	TRBJ2-1	-	CASSSDMPHTAFF	TGTGCCAGCAGTTCGGACATGCCTCACACCGCGTTCTTC
TRBV7-8	few	TRBJ2-3	TRBD2	CASSLGGTSGTTDTQYF	TGTGCCAGCAGCTTAGGGGGGACTAGCGGCACCACAGATACGCAGTATTTT